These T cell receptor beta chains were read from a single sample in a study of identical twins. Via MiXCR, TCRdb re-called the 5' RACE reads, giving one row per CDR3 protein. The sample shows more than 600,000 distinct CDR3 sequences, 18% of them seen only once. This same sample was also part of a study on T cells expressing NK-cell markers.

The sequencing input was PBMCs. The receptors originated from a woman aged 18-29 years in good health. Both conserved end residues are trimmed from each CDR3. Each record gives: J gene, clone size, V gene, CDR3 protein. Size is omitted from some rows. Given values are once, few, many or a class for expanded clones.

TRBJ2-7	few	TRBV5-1	ASSWSPGGYYEQY
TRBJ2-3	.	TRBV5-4	ASSPGQRGGPTDTQY
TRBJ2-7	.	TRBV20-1	SAPGQLADEQY
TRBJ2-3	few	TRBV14	ASSQARFGGPIHTQY
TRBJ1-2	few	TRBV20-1	SAFWRDGYT
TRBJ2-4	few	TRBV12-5	ASGLAPGIIQY
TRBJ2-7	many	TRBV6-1	ASSVTRTSDYEQY
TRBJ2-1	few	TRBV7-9	ASIFDWVSYNEQF
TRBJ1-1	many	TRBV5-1	ASSPSGGTEAF
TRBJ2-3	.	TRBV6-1	ASMDGSTDTQY
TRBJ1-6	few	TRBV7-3	ASSSRQGSPLH
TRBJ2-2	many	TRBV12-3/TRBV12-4	ASSPYFRDRVGGELF
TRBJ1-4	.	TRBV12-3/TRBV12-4	ASSFRPDRGKLF
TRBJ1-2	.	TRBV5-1	ASRQGEEDAYT
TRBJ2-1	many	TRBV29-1	SAEPAGAYNEQF
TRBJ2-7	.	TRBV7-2	ASSFHGTSGEQY
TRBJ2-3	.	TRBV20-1	SARGRRGGTDTQY
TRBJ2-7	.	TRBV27	ATRDRAYEQY